This T cell receptor beta chain was identified in a study of CD8+ T cells in alopecia areata. Notes on the study in general: Possibly because of HLA-related factors, TCR sharing was less clear across patients than in mice.

As concerns this clone: Its antigen remains unidentified.

cDNA serving as the sequencing template came from extracted, reverse transcribed RNA. The protocol was immunoSEQ multiplex PCR, while the TCRdb copy is restricted to in-frame clones and leaves out a portion. The table records 95,000 to 150,000 clones, 47% of them present only once. Losses at the gene ends were 7 bases for V and 2 bases for J; bases not matched to a gene: 17. The V gene's germline CDR1 is SGHRS and CDR2 YFSETQ. The CDR3 runs 18 residues. Alopecia areata patients provided lesional scalp punch biopsies and peripheral blood. Sequencing was done on a sample of NKG2D-low CD8+ T cells sorted from blood. The TCR sequence derives from a human donor with alopecia areata. The chain uses TRBV5-1 and TRBJ2-3; 9 bases are shared with TRBD1. The chain's CDR3 is CASSSVKGDRVFTDTQYF. CDR3 nucleotides: TGCGCCAGCTCATCGGTCAAGGGGGACAGGGTTTTCACAGATACGCAGTATTTT.